The 10 T cell receptor beta chains listed next were all sequenced from one sample in a study of identical twins. TCRdb analysed the 5' RACE reads with MiXCR anew, one entry per CDR3 protein. The sample yields hundreds of thousands of distinct CDR3 sequences, roughly 6.2% seen once. The sequenced sample was naive T cells sorted from blood. The receptors here all came from a man between 18 and 29 years old in good health.

Ten or more counts support this clonotype. The CDR3 sequence: CASSLAGEGQPQHF. In nucleotides, the CDR3 is TGCGCCAGCAGCTTGGCAGGGGAAGGTCAGCCCCAGCATTTT. J is TRBJ1-5 and V is TRBV5-1; weak D call: TRBD1 (6 bases). Germline CDR1 reads SGHRS; CDR2 reads YFSETQ. Trimming removed 0 bases at V and 6 bases at J, with 10 bases between. The CDR3 consists of 14 residues.

In its sample, this clonotype was seen many times. The chain combines TRBV27 with TRBJ2-7; TRBD2 might be the D (5 bases). V was shortened by 2 bases and J by 7 bases, with 12 bases between the two germline ends. The germline V gene has CDR1 MNHEY and CDR2 SMNVEV (reference sequence). The CDR3 is made up of 13 amino acids. The CDR3 spells CASSLSWSGEQYF. The CDR3 DNA is TGTGCCAGCAGTTTAAGTTGGTCGGGGGAGCAGTACTTC.

This clonotype was counted ten times or more. The V call is TRBV29-1, the J call TRBJ2-5; tentatively, D is TRBD1 or TRBD2 (5 bases each). The CDR3 runs to 12 residues. Germline assignment: CDR1 SQVTM and CDR2 ANQGSEA. Trimming cost V 6 bases and J 2 bases, with 10 bases left between them. CDR3 sequence reads: CSVRDGQETQYF. The CDR3, as DNA: TGCAGCGTACGGGACGGTCAAGAGACCCAGTACTTC.

This clonotype was seen repeatedly, ten times or more. V and J are TRBV7-8 and TRBJ1-5; D is unresolved. The V and J ends lost 6 bases and 9 bases respectively, with 18 bases between them. The CDR3 has 14 amino acids. Germline values: CDR1 SGHVS, CDR2 FQNEAQ. The CDR3 region has the DNA TGTGCCAGCAGATTGGAGGACGGTAGTTCGCCCCAGCATTTT. This gives the protein CASRLEDGSSPQHF.

With regard to this clonotype: One end of the junction fails to match germline, which may point to a read error. V and J are TRBV10-3 and TRBJ2-1, with TRBD2 identical over 10 bases. The CDR3 has 17 residues. Looked up from germline, CDR1 is ENHRY and CDR2 is SYGVKD. The CDR3 sequence: CASSEATSGYVLNEQFF. For the CDR3, the DNA is TGTGCCAGCAGTGAGGCGACTAGCGGGTATGTCTTGAATGAGCAGTTCTTC.

This clonotype was counted ten times or more. The V call is TRBV7-2, the J call TRBJ2-1; 9 positions agree with TRBD2. The CDR3 length is 14 residues. Losses at the gene ends were 7 bases for V and 8 bases for J; bases not matched to a gene: 9. The V gene's germline CDR1 is SGHTA and CDR2 FQGNSA. CDR3 amino acids: CASKLAGWADEQFF. CDR3 in DNA: TGTGCCAGCAAGCTAGCGGGATGGGCGGATGAGCAGTTCTTC.

The V gene is TRBV12-3 or TRBV12-4, the J gene TRBJ1-4, with D perhaps matching TRBD1 (5 bases). The germline V and J ends were trimmed by 3 bases and 0 bases, with 8 bases remaining between them. The CDR3 is 15 residues long. The CDR3 spells CASSFAGATNEKLFF. The CDR3 nucleotides are TGTGCCAGCAGTTTCGCGGGGGCAACTAATGAAAAACTGTTTTTT.

Details on this clonotype: No conserved phenylalanine or tryptophan is present at the end of the CDR3, so a read error is the likely explanation. The chain uses TRBV7-2 and TRBJ2-3; 8 positions match TRBD2. The V gene's germline CDR1 is SGHTA and CDR2 FQGNSA. Trimming at V came to 3 bases and at J to 1 base, leaving 9 bases not matched to a gene. The CDR3 is 17 residues long. The CDR3 protein is CASSFDTAGGGTDTQYY. CDR3 bases: TGTGCCAGCAGCTTCGACACGGCGGGAGGCGGCACAGATACGCAGTATTAT.

The sample holds many counts of this clonotype. The chain joins TRBV5-1 to TRBJ2-3; TRBD2 matches at 11 bases. CDR1 SGHRS and CDR2 YFSETQ come from the germline V gene. The CDR3 is 15 residues long. The V gene end was trimmed by 3 bases and the J gene end by 6 bases; junction bases not matched to a gene: 6. CDR3 in DNA: TGCGCCAGCAGCTATAGCGGGAGGGCCTTTGATACGCAGTATTTT. Translated, it gives CASSYSGRAFDTQYF.

This clonotype has more than one count but fewer than ten. The chain links TRBV25-1 to TRBJ2-1; 8 bases map to TRBD2. Trimming cost V 9 bases and J 2 bases; bases outside gene matches: 6. The CDR3 length is 14 residues. Germline-derived CDR1 and CDR2 are MGHDK and SYGVNS. The CDR3 nucleotides are TGTGCCAGTAACAGCGGGAGTGCCTACAATGAGCAGTTCTTC. This encodes CASNSGSAYNEQFF.